This T cell receptor (beta chain) was sequenced in a study of CD8+ T cells in alopecia areata. Treatment: oral pan-JAK inhibitor, 5-10 mg twice daily. In each case, RNA was isolated and then reverse transcribed into cDNA as the sequencing template. Profiled with immunoSEQ multiplex PCR; TCRdb holds only in-frame clones, not every one. Of 150,000 to 200,000 clones detected, 64% appear once; the ten largest clones hold 1.3%. The sequencing here drew on CD4+ T cells sorted from blood, taken at approximately week 49, from a patient treated with tofacitinib. The clonotype originates from a human donor with alopecia areata.

CDR3 region: CSVLRPGQARGEQFF. The DNA of the CDR3 is TGCAGCGTCCTCCGCCCAGGACAGGCGCGGGGGGAGCAGTTCTTC. This chain connects TRBV29-1 to TRBJ2-1; D tentatively reads TRBD1 or TRBD2 (7 bases each). Trimming removed 6 bases at V and 10 bases at J, with 25 bases between. Germline V lookup: CDR1 SQVTM, CDR2 ANQGSEA. The CDR3 contains 15 residues.